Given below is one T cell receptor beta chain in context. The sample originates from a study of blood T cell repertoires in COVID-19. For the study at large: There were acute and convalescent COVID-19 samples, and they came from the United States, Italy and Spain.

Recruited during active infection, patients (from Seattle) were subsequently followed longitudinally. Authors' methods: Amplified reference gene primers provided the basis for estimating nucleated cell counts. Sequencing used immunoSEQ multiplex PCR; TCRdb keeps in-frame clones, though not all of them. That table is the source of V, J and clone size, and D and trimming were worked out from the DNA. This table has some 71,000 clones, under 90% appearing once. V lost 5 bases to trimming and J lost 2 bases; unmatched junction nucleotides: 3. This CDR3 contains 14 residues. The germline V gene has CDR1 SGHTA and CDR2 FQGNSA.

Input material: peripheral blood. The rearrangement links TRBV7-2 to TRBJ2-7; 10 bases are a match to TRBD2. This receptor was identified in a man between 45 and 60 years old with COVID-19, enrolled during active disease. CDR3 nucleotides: TGTGCCAGCAGCAAAAGCGGGGGGGCCTACGAGCAGTACTTC. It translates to CASSKSGGAYEQYF.